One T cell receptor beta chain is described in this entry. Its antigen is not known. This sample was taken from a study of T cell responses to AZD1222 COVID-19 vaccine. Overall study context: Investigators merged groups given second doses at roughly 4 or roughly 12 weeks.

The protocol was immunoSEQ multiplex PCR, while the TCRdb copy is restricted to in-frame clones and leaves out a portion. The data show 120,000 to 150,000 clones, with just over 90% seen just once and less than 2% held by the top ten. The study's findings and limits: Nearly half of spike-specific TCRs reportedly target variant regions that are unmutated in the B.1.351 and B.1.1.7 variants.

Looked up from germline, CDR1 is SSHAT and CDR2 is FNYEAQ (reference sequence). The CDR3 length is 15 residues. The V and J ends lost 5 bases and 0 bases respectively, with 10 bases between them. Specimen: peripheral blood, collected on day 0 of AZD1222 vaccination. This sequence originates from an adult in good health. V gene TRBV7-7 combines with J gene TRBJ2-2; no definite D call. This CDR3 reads CASSPRAANTGELFF. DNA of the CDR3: TGTGCCAGCAGCCCCCGCGCAGCGAACACCGGGGAGCTGTTTTTT.